The following is a T cell receptor beta chain sequence with its context. Its antigen remains unidentified. Nothing much larger sits one base from this clone, and base qualities are not available. This sample was included in a study of cytomegalovirus exposure and HLA in healthy donors (dated by TCRdb to about 2017). A note on the overall study: According to a later analysis, one platform produced both the approximately 110 validation repertoires and the 666 repertoires of the first cohort. The study aimed to test whether signatures of past pathogen exposure could be identified by cataloging public T cell receptors. Along with the roughly 610-subject first cohort, a separate validation cohort of about 110 different subjects was used. To predict cytomegalovirus infection status, the study brought together high-throughput TCR immunosequencing, statistical association of individual TCRs with disease status, and machine learning.

Library preparation employed the immunoSEQ multiplex PCR assay. Per the original workflow: A statistical classification framework was built to diagnose cytomegalovirus status from the catalog of TCR beta chain sequences. Here the immuneACCESS table is served through TCRdb, limited to in-frame sequences with V and J called. Missing clones are a known gap in these copies; in checked studies unresolved V genes cover under half, and the rest lacks a known reason. V and J calls and clone size are as listed in that table; D and trimming were resolved from the DNA. Counted in this sample were approximately 160,000 clones; about nine tenths of them appeared once. The ten largest account for around 6% of the sample. V drops 3 bases and J drops 1 base, leaving 10 bases in between. The germline V gene provides CDR1 SQVTM and CDR2 ANQGSEA. The CDR3 spans 13 residues, from the cysteine through the phenylalanine. Only the CDR3 DNA stays, 39 bases, in frame from base 1.

The donors were included in the validation cohort of approximately 120 subjects, a group kept apart from the approximately 700-subject first cohort. The paper's findings and limits, for the study overall: Across donors, most TCR sequences were observed very rarely, whereas some public TCRs were present in many individuals. In vitro tests confirmed that three of the cytomegalovirus-associated TCR beta chains recognize cytomegalovirus antigens. In both the original and validation cohorts, the classifier was reported to diagnose cytomegalovirus status with high specificity and sensitivity. In the study, 164 TCR beta chains were listed as associated with cytomegalovirus. A later analysis had no HLA typing for the validation cohort, so co-occurrence there was scored across all 110 or so repertoires. It was suggested by the authors that the approach could potentially be generalized to other disease states and immunological phenotypes. Subsequent analysis determined that TCRs grouped into clusters in the first cohort also showed a tendency toward co-occurrence across the approximately 120 validation repertoires, and approximately 93% of cluster scores exceeded 0.

The specimen was PBMCs. The rearranged segments are TRBV29-1 and TRBJ2-7; the D segment could be TRBD1, given 5 matching bases. The TCR originated in a woman under 40 in good health and CMV-seronegative. The DNA sequence reads TGCAGCGTTGAGAGTGGACAATCCTACGAGCAGTACTTC. It specifies CSVESGQSYEQYF.